These T cell receptor beta chains were read from a single sample in a study of cytomegalovirus exposure and HLA in healthy donors. Profiled with immunoSEQ multiplex PCR; TCRdb holds only in-frame clones, not every one. The table lists about 120,000 clones, approximately 80% of them singletons, with roughly 12% in the top ten. What was sequenced was PBMCs. These receptors originate from a woman aged 40-49 years in good health and CMV-seropositive. The CDR3 runs from the conserved cysteine through the conserved F or W. The order of the fields is J gene, clone size, V gene, D gene, CDR3 protein, CDR3 DNA. The D gene is left open where the match is weak. Clone sizes are given selectively: once, few, many, or a class where the clone is expanded.

TRBJ2-2	NA	TRBV9	TRBD2	CASSGTSGSYTGELFF	TGTGCCAGCAGCGGGACTAGCGGGAGTTACACCGGGGAGCTGTTTTTT
TRBJ1-2	NA	TRBV2	TRBD1	CASSLQGAGGYTF	TGTGCCAGCAGCTTACAGGGGGCAGGAGGCTACACCTTC
TRBJ1-3	NA	TRBV23-1	TRBD1	CASSQISGQGETGNTIYF	TGCGCCAGCAGTCAAATCTCCGGACAGGGGGAAACTGGAAACACCATATATTTT
TRBJ1-1	few	TRBV7-9	NA	CASRARTGLNTEAFF	TGTGCCAGCAGGGCCCGTACAGGGCTTAACACTGAAGCTTTCTTT
TRBJ2-4	NA	TRBV6-5	TRBD1	CASRRTGANIQYF	TGTGCCAGCAGGCGGACAGGGGCGAACATTCAGTACTTC
TRBJ2-3	NA	TRBV27	NA	CASNHPGTDTQYF	TGTGCCAGCAATCATCCGGGGACAGATACGCAGTATTTT
TRBJ1-5	few	TRBV6-5	TRBD1	CASGLTGASNQPQHF	TGTGCCAGCGGCCTGACAGGGGCGAGCAATCAGCCCCAGCATTTT
TRBJ1-1	few	TRBV7-2	NA	CASSLARGNTEAFF	TGTGCCAGCAGCTTAGCCAGGGGGAACACTGAAGCTTTCTTT
TRBJ2-5	NA	TRBV7-8	TRBD2	CASSLEAGGEETQYF	TGTGCCAGCAGCTTAGAGGCGGGGGGAGAAGAGACCCAGTACTTC
TRBJ2-2	NA	TRBV21-1	NA	CASMTGNTGELFF	TGTGCCAGCATGACAGGGAACACCGGGGAGCTGTTTTTT
TRBJ1-1	NA	TRBV30	NA	CACERGAEAFF	TGTGCCTGTGAGCGGGGGGCTGAAGCTTTCTTT
TRBJ2-1	NA	TRBV7-3	TRBD1	CASRHTGGNEQFF	TGTGCCAGCAGACATACAGGGGGCAATGAGCAGTTCTTC
TRBJ2-3	NA	TRBV11-2	TRBD2	CASSLGGLAGGGTDTQYF	TGTGCCAGCAGCTTAGGGGGCCTAGCGGGGGGAGGAACAGATACGCAGTATTTT
TRBJ1-1	NA	TRBV5-1	NA	CASSLEAADKGAEAFF	TGCGCCAGCAGCTTGGAAGCGGCAGATAAGGGGGCTGAAGCTTTCTTT
TRBJ1-1	NA	TRBV5-1	TRBD1	CASSLGQGAAEAFF	TGCGCCAGCAGCCTAGGACAGGGGGCCGCTGAAGCTTTCTTT
TRBJ1-2	NA	TRBV5-6	NA	CASSVRQFGYTF	TGTGCCAGCAGCGTGCGACAGTTTGGCTACACCTTC
TRBJ1-4	once	TRBV19	NA	CASSNSFNNEKLFF	TGTGCCAGTAGTAATAGCTTTAACAATGAAAAACTGTTTTTT
TRBJ1-6	NA	TRBV5-4	NA	CASSFSDFYNSPLHF	TGTGCCAGCAGCTTCTCTGACTTTTATAATTCACCCCTCCACTTT
TRBJ1-2	NA	TRBV25-1	TRBD1	CASSAGTGPYGYTF	TGTGCCAGCAGCGCCGGGACAGGACCTTATGGCTACACCTTC
TRBJ2-3	few	TRBV5-4	TRBD2	CASSFSGGSSDTQYF	TGTGCCAGCAGCTTTAGCGGGGGGTCATCAGATACGCAGTATTTT
TRBJ2-6	NA	TRBV2	NA	CASSEAWRRSSGANVLTF	TGTGCCAGCAGTGAAGCTTGGAGACGGAGCTCTGGGGCCAACGTCCTGACTTTC
TRBJ1-6	NA	TRBV2	NA	CASNAGLNSPLHF	TGTGCCAGCAACGCGGGATTGAATTCACCCCTCCACTTT
TRBJ1-2	NA	TRBV6-4	NA	CASSLTSGDGYTF	TGTGCCAGCAGCCTGACCTCAGGGGATGGCTACACCTTC
TRBJ2-7	NA	TRBV10-2	TRBD2	CASRLAGGPEQYF	TGCGCCAGCAGGCTAGCGGGGGGGCCCGAGCAGTACTTC
TRBJ1-5	NA	TRBV2	TRBD1	CASSEMGQYNQPQHF	TGTGCCAGCAGTGAAATGGGACAGTACAATCAGCCCCAGCATTTT
TRBJ2-1	NA	TRBV5-1	TRBD2	CASSTGLAGADEQFF	TGCGCCAGCAGCACCGGACTAGCGGGGGCGGATGAGCAGTTCTTC
TRBJ2-7	NA	TRBV6-5	TRBD1	CASSSDRISSYEQYF	TGTGCCAGCAGCTCGGACAGGATAAGCTCCTACGAGCAGTACTTC
TRBJ2-7	NA	TRBV29-1	NA	CSVRQVGQGYEQYF	TGCAGCGTTCGTCAAGTCGGACAAGGGTACGAGCAGTACTTC
TRBJ2-5	NA	TRBV5-1	NA	CASSFPQQETQYF	TGCGCCAGCAGCTTCCCACAGCAAGAGACCCAGTACTTC
TRBJ1-6	NA	TRBV5-6	NA	CASSLLELSPLHF	TGTGCCAGCAGCTTGCTTGAACTTTCACCCCTCCACTTT
TRBJ2-6	NA	TRBV27	NA	CASSLSNYGVGANVLTF	TGTGCCAGCAGTTTATCGAACTACGGGGTCGGGGCCAACGTCCTGACTTTC